These T cell receptor beta chains were read from a single sample in a study of radiation and T cells in renal cell carcinoma. Assay used: immunoSEQ multiplex PCR; TCRdb lists only in-frame clones, some missing. The repertoire consists of around 94,000 clones, with 85% occurring once and the leading ten covering approximately 8.6%. The sample consisted of blood, taken from a patient whose treatment included radiotherapy and nephrectomy. Receptor source: a man aged 50-59 years with renal cell carcinoma. CDR3s include the opening cysteine and the closing phenylalanine or tryptophan. D genes are given only for firm matches. Rows may omit the clone size; those that give it use once, few, many or a size class.

clone_size: .; d_call: .; j_call: TRBJ2-3; v_call: TRBV7-2; cdr3_aa: CASSPLGFADTQYF; cdr3_nt: TGTGCCAGCAGCCCGCTAGGTTTTGCAGATACGCAGTATTTT
clone_size: .; d_call: .; j_call: TRBJ2-7; v_call: TRBV5-1; cdr3_aa: CASSLDRASYEQYF; cdr3_nt: TGCGCCAGCAGCTTGGACAGGGCCTCCTACGAGCAGTACTTC
clone_size: few; d_call: .; j_call: TRBJ2-2; v_call: TRBV7-3; cdr3_aa: CASSSTYTGELFF; cdr3_nt: TGTGCCAGCAGTTCTACTTACACCGGGGAGCTGTTTTTT
clone_size: .; d_call: .; j_call: TRBJ2-2; v_call: TRBV30; cdr3_aa: CAWSSIASNTGELFF; cdr3_nt: TGTGCCTGGTCATCCATAGCGAGCAACACCGGGGAGCTGTTTTTT
clone_size: once; d_call: .; j_call: TRBJ1-1; v_call: TRBV4-1; cdr3_aa: CASSQEAGHRTEAFF; cdr3_nt: TGCGCCAGCAGCCAAGAAGCAGGGCATCGGACTGAAGCTTTCTTT
clone_size: .; d_call: .; j_call: TRBJ2-5; v_call: TRBV7-7; cdr3_aa: CASSRNRVETQYF; cdr3_nt: TGTGCTAGCAGCCGAAACAGGGTCGAGACCCAGTACTTC
clone_size: few; d_call: TRBD2; j_call: TRBJ2-1; v_call: TRBV4-3; cdr3_aa: CASSQEGRERSYNEQFF; cdr3_nt: TGCGCCAGCAGCCAAGAGGGGCGGGAGAGGTCCTACAATGAGCAGTTCTTC
clone_size: .; d_call: TRBD1; j_call: TRBJ2-7; v_call: TRBV7-9; cdr3_aa: CASSQPGGYEQYF; cdr3_nt: TGTGCCAGCAGCCAACCAGGGGGCTACGAGCAGTACTTC
clone_size: .; d_call: .; j_call: TRBJ2-7; v_call: TRBV5-1; cdr3_aa: CASSRGALDEQYF; cdr3_nt: TGCGCCAGCAGTCGAGGGGCCCTTGACGAGCAGTACTTC
clone_size: .; d_call: .; j_call: TRBJ2-2; v_call: TRBV18; cdr3_aa: CASSQFTRSTGELFF; cdr3_nt: TGTGCCAGCTCACAGTTCACTCGGAGCACCGGGGAGCTGTTTTTT
clone_size: .; d_call: .; j_call: TRBJ2-7; v_call: TRBV9; cdr3_aa: CASSVGPGSSYEQYF; cdr3_nt: TGTGCCAGCAGCGTGGGACCGGGGAGCTCCTACGAGCAGTACTTC
clone_size: .; d_call: TRBD1; j_call: TRBJ2-3; v_call: TRBV29-1; cdr3_aa: CSVGTGGRGDTQYF; cdr3_nt: TGCAGCGTAGGGACAGGGGGACGAGGGGATACGCAGTATTTT
clone_size: .; d_call: .; j_call: TRBJ1-2; v_call: TRBV14; cdr3_aa: CASSQDLYPRGADGYTF; cdr3_nt: TGTGCCAGCAGCCAAGATCTTTACCCCAGGGGCGCAGATGGCTACACCTTC
clone_size: .; d_call: .; j_call: TRBJ2-7; v_call: TRBV19; cdr3_aa: CASSIGAGVAYEQYF; cdr3_nt: TGTGCCAGTAGTATAGGGGCAGGGGTGGCCTACGAGCAGTACTTC
clone_size: once; d_call: TRBD1; j_call: TRBJ1-3; v_call: TRBV18; cdr3_aa: CASSRGQGNSGNTIYF; cdr3_nt: TGTGCCAGCTCACGTGGACAGGGTAACTCTGGAAACACCATATATTTT
clone_size: .; d_call: .; j_call: TRBJ2-1; v_call: TRBV29-1; cdr3_aa: CSGRGYNEQFF; cdr3_nt: TGCAGCGGACGGGGGTACAATGAGCAGTTCTTC
clone_size: few; d_call: TRBD2; j_call: TRBJ2-3; v_call: TRBV5-4; cdr3_aa: CASSIRLAGGPTDTQYF; cdr3_nt: TGTGCCAGCAGCATAAGACTAGCGGGAGGCCCCACAGATACGCAGTATTTT
clone_size: .; d_call: TRBD2; j_call: TRBJ2-2; v_call: TRBV12-5; cdr3_aa: CASGLSPGGGNTGELFF; cdr3_nt: TGTGCTAGTGGTTTGTCCCCTGGGGGGGGGAACACCGGGGAGCTGTTTTTT
clone_size: .; d_call: .; j_call: TRBJ2-5; v_call: TRBV27; cdr3_aa: CASSLAGGGQETQYF; cdr3_nt: TGTGCCAGCAGTTTGGCAGGGGGAGGCCAAGAGACCCAGTACTTC
clone_size: .; d_call: .; j_call: TRBJ1-4; v_call: TRBV4-2; cdr3_aa: CASSRQEKLFF; cdr3_nt: TGTGCCAGCAGCCGGCAGGAAAAACTGTTTTTT
clone_size: .; d_call: TRBD2; j_call: TRBJ2-1; v_call: TRBV30; cdr3_aa: CAWNVGGLNEQFF; cdr3_nt: TGTGCCTGGAACGTGGGAGGGTTAAATGAGCAGTTCTTC
clone_size: .; d_call: TRBD2; j_call: TRBJ2-1; v_call: TRBV9; cdr3_aa: CASSVGVTSGIYNEQFF; cdr3_nt: TGTGCCAGCAGCGTAGGAGTAACTAGCGGAATATACAATGAGCAGTTCTTC
clone_size: .; d_call: .; j_call: TRBJ2-5; v_call: TRBV5-1; cdr3_aa: CASSLVAGEETQYF; cdr3_nt: TGCGCCAGCAGCTTGGTGGCAGGGGAAGAGACCCAGTACTTC
clone_size: .; d_call: TRBD2; j_call: TRBJ2-3; v_call: TRBV4-2; cdr3_aa: CASSPRGLARDTQYF; cdr3_nt: TGTGCCAGCAGCCCCAGGGGACTAGCTAGAGATACGCAGTATTTT
clone_size: .; d_call: TRBD1; j_call: TRBJ2-2; v_call: TRBV27; cdr3_aa: CASRFGQEDTGELFF; cdr3_nt: TGTGCCAGCAGGTTTGGACAGGAAGACACCGGGGAGCTGTTTTTT
clone_size: .; d_call: .; j_call: TRBJ1-6; v_call: TRBV25-1; cdr3_aa: CASSESPSGQDSPLHF; cdr3_nt: TGTGCCAGCAGTGAATCGCCGAGCGGCCAGGACTCACCCCTCCACTTT